These 20 T cell receptor beta chains were all obtained from the same sample, sequenced in a study of molecular identifiers for immune sequencing clone quantification. Via MiXCR, TCRdb re-called the PCR reads, giving one row per CDR3 protein. Of around 460,000 distinct CDR3 sequences listed, about 25% are singletons. The specimen was naive CD8+ T cells from blood, with Jurkat cell RNA spiked in. This sample's subset: FACS-sorted CD8+CD4-CCR7+CD45RA+ naive T cells. All receptors come from a human donor in good health. Some libraries in this study had Jurkat cell RNA spiked in.

This clonotype occurred a few times. One end of the junction varies from germline; a read error may be responsible. The genes are TRBV4-1 and TRBJ2-7; perhaps TRBD2 as D (6 bases). Germline CDR1 is MGHRA and CDR2 is YSYEKL. CDR3 length: 12 amino acids. The DNA for the CDR3 is TGCGCCAGCAGCCACCTACCGGGACTTTTGAGCTTC. Its protein product is CASSHLPGLLSF.

In its sample, this clonotype was seen a few times. The V gene is TRBV11-2, the J gene TRBJ1-6, with D uncertain. Germline V CDR1 and CDR2: SGHAT, FQNNGV. CDR3 length equals 15 residues. Trimming pared 1 base from V and 0 bases from J, leaving 4 bases between. In nucleotides, the CDR3 is TGTGCCAGCAGCTTAGCTAGCTCCTATAATTCACCCCTCCACTTT. It specifies CASSLASSYNSPLHF.

This clonotype came up many times. The V and J genes are TRBV29-1 and TRBJ2-3, with D hard to call. CDR3 length: 14 amino acids. Germline V gene sequence: CDR1 SQVTM, CDR2 ANQGSEA. With 3 bases removed from V and 0 bases from J, the gap between germline ends came to 10 bases. This chain's CDR3 is CSVDDFTSTDTQYF. The CDR3 DNA reads TGCAGCGTTGACGACTTCACCAGCACAGATACGCAGTATTTT.

On this clonotype: The junction does not match germline at one end; this may be a read error. The V and J genes are TRBV19 and TRBJ1-6; D may be TRBD1 (6 bases). Germline V gene lookup returns CDR1 LNHDA and CDR2 SQIVND (reference sequence). The CDR3 length is 14 residues. Here the CDR3 DNA reads TGCGCCAATAGTAACTTGGGGGGGCCCTTCCCCCTCCACTTT. As protein: CANSNLGGPFPLHF.

A word on this clonotype: This could be a read error, since a much larger clone is one nucleotide away. This CDR3 fails to terminate in the conserved phenylalanine or tryptophan, so it likely reflects a read error. The CDR3 is CASSYEGVGDTQYL. The CDR3, as DNA: TGTGCCAGCAGTTATGAGGGGGTCGGAGATACGCAGTATCTT. This chain links TRBV6-5 with TRBJ2-3; D is perhaps TRBD1 (6 bases). CDR1 and CDR2 from the germline V gene are MNHEY and SVGAGI. The CDR3 is 14 amino acids. The V end lost 3 bases, the J end lost 5 bases, and 12 bases lay between the germline ends.

This clonotype was seen a handful of times. The chain couples TRBV29-1 to TRBJ2-1; possible D gene TRBD2, 5 bases. CDR3 length: 11 amino acids. Between the trimmed V and J ends, which lost 4 bases and 8 bases, there was a span of 9 bases. CDR1 and CDR2 from the germline V gene are SQVTM and ANQGSEA. CDR3 in DNA: TGCAGCGTTGTCCGGGGATATGAGCAGTTCTTC. This sequence encodes CSVVRGYEQFF.

This clonotype was detected only a few times. This rearrangement joins TRBV20-1 to TRBJ1-1; maybe TRBD1 (5 bases). Germline lookup yields CDR1 DFQATT and CDR2 SNEGSKA (reference sequence). CDR3 size: 13 residues. V was pared by 5 bases and J by 5 bases, with 15 bases between. The CDR3 DNA is TGCAGTGCTTACTCAGGGAGGAAAACTGAAGCTTTCTTT. Its protein is CSAYSGRKTEAFF.

This clonotype was observed a few times. V gene TRBV19 combines with J gene TRBJ1-5, with 8 bases lining up with TRBD1. Looked up from germline, CDR1 is LNHDA and CDR2 is SQIVND (reference sequence). V gave up 7 bases and J gave up 5 bases; unmatched junction bases: 7. This CDR3 has 14 amino acids. CDR3 in DNA: TGTGCCAGTACCCCGGACAGGGAGTATCAGCCCCAGCATTTT. This gives the protein CASTPDREYQPQHF.

This clonotype was observed at least ten times. V gene TRBV20-1 combines with J gene TRBJ1-1, with D uncertain. CDR1 is DFQATT, CDR2 SNEGSKA, per germline (reference sequence). This CDR3 contains 15 residues. With 1 base removed from V and 0 bases from J, the gap between germline ends came to 12 bases. In nucleotides, the CDR3 is TGCAGTGCTAGAGGGGAAAACATCATGAACACTGAAGCTTTCTTT. This codes for CSARGENIMNTEAFF.

There are a few counts of this clonotype. J is TRBJ1-1 and V is TRBV6-5; D is ambiguous. Trimming cost V 0 bases and J 0 bases, with 29 bases left between them. Germline CDR1 MNHEY, CDR2 SVGAGI. The CDR3 sequence is 22 residues long. In DNA form, the CDR3 reads TGTGCCAGCAGTTACTCGGTTTTCGGACGCCCACGATCTTCCAACCTGAACACTGAAGCTTTCTTT. Its protein is CASSYSVFGRPRSSNLNTEAFF.

This chain joins TRBV7-3 and TRBJ2-1; 10 nucleotides align to TRBD2. This CDR3 is built from 16 residues. The germline V gene has CDR1 SGHTA and CDR2 FQGTGA. Losses at the gene ends were 4 bases for V and 4 bases for J; bases not matched to a gene: 7. The CDR3 DNA reads TGTGCCAGCAGCTGGGTAGCGGGAGGAGAGTACAATGAGCAGTTCTTC. Protein sequence: CASSWVAGGEYNEQFF.

This rearrangement joins TRBV4-2 to TRBJ2-2; TRBD2 matches 14 bases. Germline CDR1 is LGHNA and CDR2 is YNFKEQ. Trimming at V came to 10 bases and at J to 1 base, leaving 8 bases not matched to a gene. The CDR3 is made up of 17 amino acids. The DNA of the CDR3 is TGTGCCACCGACGGGGGGACTAGCGGGAGGAACACCGGGGAGCTGTTTTTT. This gives the protein CATDGGTSGRNTGELFF.

As for this clonotype: The junction departs from germline at one end; a sequencing error may be responsible. The genes are TRBV20-1 and TRBJ2-2; weak D call: TRBD2 (6 bases). The CDR3 covers 15 residues. Germline CDR1 reads DFQATT; CDR2 reads SNEGSKA (reference sequence). The CDR3 sequence is CSARGQLENTGGLFF. In DNA form, the CDR3 reads TGCAGTGCTAGAGGACAGCTAGAGAACACCGGGGGGCTGTTTTTT.

This clonotype has a handful of counts. The V call is TRBV5-4, the J call TRBJ2-3; no clear D. CDR3 size: 16 residues. Trimming removed 1 base from V and 0 bases from J, with 12 bases in between. Germline-derived CDR1 and CDR2 are SGHNT and YYREEE (reference sequence). CDR3 residues: CASSLPSTVSTDTQYF. The CDR3 DNA is TGTGCCAGCAGCTTGCCGTCTACAGTTAGCACAGATACGCAGTATTTT.

The sample holds a few counts of this clonotype. This chain joins TRBV7-2 and TRBJ1-5; D is undetermined. The V and J ends lost 2 bases and 8 bases respectively, with 10 bases between them. The CDR3 has 13 amino acids. CDR1 is SGHTA, CDR2 FQGNSA, per germline. The CDR3 is CASSLYGAEPQHF. For the CDR3, the DNA is TGTGCCAGCAGCTTATACGGAGCGGAGCCCCAGCATTTT.

This clonotype was counted only a few times. This chain uses TRBV5-5 with TRBJ2-7, with D tentatively TRBD2 (6 bases). The CDR3 is 13 amino acids. Germline V gene data show CDR1 as SGHKS and CDR2 as YYEKEE (reference sequence). Trimming pared 4 bases from V and 5 bases from J, leaving 13 bases between. CDR3 nucleotide sequence: TGTGCCAGCAGCCTTCCTGGGAGGCACGAGCAGTACTTC. Translation gives CASSLPGRHEQYF.

Note on this clonotype: Since the CDR3 does not end with the conserved phenylalanine or tryptophan, this likely comes from a read error. V usage is TRBV4-1 and J usage is TRBJ2-1; TRBD2 might be the D (6 bases). The V and J ends lost 1 base and 1 base respectively, with 8 bases between them. The CDR3 sequence is 15 residues long. CDR1 and CDR2 from the germline V gene are MGHRA and YSYEKL. CDR3 in DNA: TGCGCCAGCAGCCAAGCGACTAGTTCCTACAATGAGCAGTTCTCC. It codes for CASSQATSSYNEQFS.

The V gene is TRBV5-6, the J gene TRBJ2-7, with unresolved D. Germline CDR1 reads SGHDT; CDR2 reads YYEEEE. The CDR3 length is 14 residues. The V end lost 4 bases, the J end lost 6 bases, and 17 bases lay between the germline ends. As DNA, the CDR3 is TGTGCCAGCAGCCTCGCAGCGTTTGGGTCCGAGCAGTACTTC. Translated: CASSLAAFGSEQYF.

As regards this clonotype: A read error is possible here, since a much larger clone lies one base away. The chain couples TRBV12-3 or TRBV12-4 to TRBJ2-3; 10 bases match TRBD1. V shed 6 bases and J 5 bases; nucleotides not matched to a gene: 8. CDR3 length: 15 amino acids. This CDR3 is CASSDRGPGIDTQYF. CDR3 nucleotide sequence: TGTGCCAGCAGCGACAGGGGGCCGGGCATAGATACGCAGTATTTT.

The chain combines TRBV5-6 with TRBJ2-3, with TRBD2 matching over 14 bases. CDR1 is SGHDT, CDR2 YYEEEE, per germline. V dropped 3 bases and J dropped 3; count of bases not matched to a gene: 3. The CDR3 covers 16 residues. The CDR3 here is CASSWGTSGRTDTQYF. In DNA, the CDR3 is TGTGCCAGCAGCTGGGGGACTAGCGGGAGAACAGATACGCAGTATTTT.